This section outlines one T cell receptor (beta chain) sequence together with its context. This clonotype was picked up many times. This clone's antigen is unknown. No much larger clone is present one base from it, and per-base qualities are unavailable. CDR1 SGDLS and CDR2 YYNGEE are derived from the germline V gene. The junction carries 33 bases between V and J, which are trimmed by 2 bases and 6 bases respectively. The CDR3 covers 21 residues, taking in both the cysteine and the phenylalanine. Here the CDR3 DNA is all that survives: 63 bases in frame from base 1. The library was built by means of 5' RACE. Sequencing was carried out with an Illumina HiSeq 2500. The second PCR ran for about 6 to 11 cycles and used a J-beta primer mix along with a sample-barcoded 5' primer. A template-switch 5' adaptor carrying 12 random nucleotides introduced a unique molecular identifier onto each TCR beta cDNA molecule. Each sample yielded at least 3 million CDR3-containing paired-end reads. All of the RNA was converted into first-strand cDNA using the Mint cDNA synthesis kit, with a TRBC-specific oligonucleotide serving as the primer. After uracil-DNA glycosylase treatment, a first 18-cycle PCR used universal primers M1SS and BC2_uni_R on all cDNA. The paper's processing steps were these. Each sample was normalized by randomly selecting 1 million high-quality reads, each carrying a distinct molecular identifier. Instead of being binned into consensus sequences, reads with shared molecular identifiers were discarded. CDR3 identification, clonotype clustering and error correction used MiTCR with a Q25 quality threshold and the strictest error-elimination algorithm. Lower-bound total TCR beta diversity was estimated with a nonparametric unseen species model using Euler transformation. Using fastp at Q25 and MiXCR, TCRdb reprocessed the public reads and kept productive beta chains. Every entry covers one CDR3 protein and lists the most common genes and DNA from its rows. The V and J calls shown here were made by TCRdb, not taken from the authors' results. The sample table shows about 640,000 distinct CDR3 sequences, and approximately 30% are seen once. In total, the top ten clones hold about a sixth of the sample.

Donors were 35 to 40 systemically healthy Caucasian individuals from Russia aged about 6 to 100 years. About 9.6 milliliters of peripheral blood were collected from each donor into EDTA-treated Vacutainer tubes. Ficoll-Paque density-gradient centrifugation was used to isolate PBMCs, with at least 6 million obtained per sample. Total RNA, at least 6 micrograms per sample, was extracted from PBMCs with Trizol reagent. Naive CD45RAhigh/CD27high T cell percentages were measured by flow cytometry on a PBMC aliquot from every donor. This sample is part of a study of blood T cells in healthy people across ages (dated by TCRdb to between 2014 and 2017). Study-level background: Template switching captured roughly one uniquely barcoded TCR beta cDNA molecule per two T cells in model experiments. Age-related changes in TCR beta repertoire diversity were measured in the study by deep sequencing normalized with unique cDNA molecular identifiers. To avoid experimental bias, donors of different ages were randomly spread across the sequencing lanes. Donors were grouped into four age groups: young (average about 15 years), middle-aged (39), aged (over 55) and long-lived (around 80). The study analyzed two additional independent replicas of 1 million unique cDNA reads from the same blood draw for two donors, one aged 18 to 30 and one aged 80 or older.

Study-wide conclusions, independent of this receptor: Since profiling was done on bulk unsorted PBMCs, naive and antigen-experienced compartments could not be conclusively compared. As age increased, observed TCR beta diversity per million T cells dropped in a roughly linear way, and a significant reduction was already evident by age 40. There was a strong correlation between observed TCR beta diversity and the percentage of naive T cells measured by flow cytometry. Total diversity estimates from one million sequenced T cells were considered lower bounds and underestimates. Because the CMV infection status of the donors was unknown, age-related changes in expanded clonotypes may potentially have been confounded. Compared with the aged group, the long-lived group had more naive CD4+ T cells, fewer expanded clones and increased TCR diversity, a pattern suggesting age selection.

This clonotype was obtained from a woman aged 80 or over in good health. The chain is made from TRBV9 and TRBJ2-1; the D segment could be TRBD1, given 10 matching bases. Specimen: blood. The bases are TGTGCCAGCAGCGTCGGGACAGGGGCTTCCGGAAGAGCGGGGGGTCCCAATGAGCAGTTCTTC. Its coded protein is CASSVGTGASGRAGGPNEQFF. Full variable domain (CDR3 extended with the reference TRBV9 and TRBJ2-1 proteins): DSGVTQTPKHLITATGQRVTLRCSPRSGDLSVYWYQQSLDQGLQFLIQYYNGEERAKGNILERFSAQQFPDLHSELNLSSLELGDSALYFCASSVGTGASGRAGGPNEQFFGPGTRLTVL.